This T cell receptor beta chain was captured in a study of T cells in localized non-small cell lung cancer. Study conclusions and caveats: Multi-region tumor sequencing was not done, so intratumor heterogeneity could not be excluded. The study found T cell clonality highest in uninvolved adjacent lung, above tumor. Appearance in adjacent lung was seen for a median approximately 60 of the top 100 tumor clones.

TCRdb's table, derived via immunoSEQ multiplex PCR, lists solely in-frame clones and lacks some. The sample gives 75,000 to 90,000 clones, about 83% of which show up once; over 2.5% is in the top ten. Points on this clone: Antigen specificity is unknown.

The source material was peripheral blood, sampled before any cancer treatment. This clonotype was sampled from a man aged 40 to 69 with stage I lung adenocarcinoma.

For the CDR3, the DNA is TGCGCCAGCAGTAGGAGCCGGGTGAACTATGGCTACACCTTC. This codes for CASSRSRVNYGYTF. V gene TRBV23-1 combines with J gene TRBJ1-2; no firm D call. TRBV23-1 qualifies as an ORF whose function is uncertain. The CDR3 covers 14 residues. Deletions cut 5 bases from V and 2 bases from J, with 12 bases between.